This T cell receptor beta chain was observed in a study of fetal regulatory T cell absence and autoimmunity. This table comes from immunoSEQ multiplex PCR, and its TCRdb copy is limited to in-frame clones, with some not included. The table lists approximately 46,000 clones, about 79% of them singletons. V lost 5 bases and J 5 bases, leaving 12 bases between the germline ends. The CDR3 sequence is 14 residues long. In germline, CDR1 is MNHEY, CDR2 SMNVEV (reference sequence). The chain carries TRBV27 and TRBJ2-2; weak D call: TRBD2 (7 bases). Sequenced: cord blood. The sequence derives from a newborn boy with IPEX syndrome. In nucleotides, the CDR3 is TGTGCCAGCAGTCGCGGGGGCCGGACCGGGGAGCTGTTTTTT. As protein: CASSRGGRTGELFF.